These 12 T cell receptor beta chains share one sample of origin, sequenced in a study of blood T cell repertoires in COVID-19. Libraries were prepared by immunoSEQ multiplex PCR; TCRdb keeps only in-frame clonotypes and omits some of them. Of approximately 350,000 clones listed, more than 70% are singletons. Sequencing used peripheral blood. The origin of the receptors is a man aged 40-55 years with acute or convalescent COVID-19.

The J gene is TRBJ2-7, the V gene TRBV2; 8 nucleotides align to TRBD2. The CDR3 spans 14 residues. Germline loops: CDR1 SNHLY, CDR2 FYNNEI. V lost 7 bases to trimming and J lost 1 base; unmatched junction nucleotides: 6. CDR3 protein: CASKREGPSYEQYF. The CDR3 DNA follows: TGTGCCAGCAAACGGGAGGGCCCTTCCTACGAGCAGTACTTC.

This clone was detected only once. This chain connects TRBV14 to TRBJ1-4; possible D gene TRBD1, 6 bases. The CDR3 has 15 amino acids. V was clipped by 1 base and J by 7 bases, with 13 bases between them. The germline V gene has CDR1 SGHDN and CDR2 FVKESK. Here the CDR3 reads CASSQVRGLSEKLFF. CDR3 DNA sequence: TGTGCCAGCAGCCAAGTGCGGGGGCTATCTGAAAAACTGTTTTTT.

This chain connects TRBV4-2 to TRBJ2-7, with 7 bases matching TRBD1. With 3 bases clipped from V and 2 bases from J, the junction kept 7 bases outside the gene matches. The CDR3 loop spans 15 amino acids. Germline CDR1 is LGHNA and CDR2 is YNFKEQ. CDR3 coding DNA: TGTGCCAGCAGCCAGACCGACAGGGTAACCTACGAGCAGTACTTC. This translates into CASSQTDRVTYEQYF.

This chain connects TRBV7-3 to TRBJ1-2; TRBD1 matches 7 bases. The CDR3 length is 12 residues. V lost 5 bases to trimming and J lost 8 bases; unmatched junction nucleotides: 5. Germline values: CDR1 SGHTA, CDR2 FQGTGA. The CDR3 coding sequence is TGTGCCAGCAGCCGTGACAGGGACGGCTACACCTTC. Amino acid sequence: CASSRDRDGYTF.

The V and J genes are TRBV11-2 and TRBJ1-1; maybe TRBD1 (5 bases). From germline, CDR1 is SGHAT and CDR2 FQNNGV. This CDR3 contains 14 residues. The V gene lost 1 base and the J gene lost 5 bases, with 11 bases spanning the gap. The CDR3 loop is CASSLAQGGTEAFF. The CDR3, as DNA: TGTGCCAGCAGCTTAGCCCAGGGCGGAACTGAAGCTTTCTTT.

V gene TRBV5-1 combines with J gene TRBJ2-5; D may be TRBD2 (5 bases). Germline loops: CDR1 SGHRS, CDR2 YFSETQ. The CDR3 contains 14 residues. V lost 3 bases and J lost 5, with 14 bases in between. Here the CDR3 DNA reads TGCGCCAGCAGCTCAACTGGAGGTATGGAGACCCAGTACTTC. Amino acids: CASSSTGGMETQYF. Based on the CDR3 plus reference TRBV5-1 and TRBJ2-5, the full variable domain is KAGVTQTPRYLIKTRGQQVTLSCSPISGHRSVSWYQQTPGQGLQFLFEYFSETQRNKGNFPGRFSGRQFSNSRSEMNVSTLELGDSALYLCASSSTGGMETQYFGPGTRLLVL.

This clone was detected only once. The V call is TRBV5-4, the J call TRBJ2-1; TRBD2 agrees at 14 bases. The CDR3 consists of 16 residues. J lost 4 bases, V lost 5 bases, and 5 bases had no gene match. CDR1 SGHNT and CDR2 YYREEE come from the germline V gene (reference sequence). This chain's CDR3 is CASRPGTSGSYNEQFF. Here the CDR3 DNA reads TGTGCCAGCAGACCCGGGACTAGCGGGAGTTACAATGAGCAGTTCTTC.

J is TRBJ2-2 and V is TRBV5-1, with 10 nucleotides matching TRBD1. CDR3 size: 15 residues. In germline, CDR1 is SGHRS, CDR2 YFSETQ. V shed 4 bases and J 7 bases; nucleotides not matched to a gene: 7. CDR3 region: CASSLTGGWSGELFF. In DNA form, the CDR3 reads TGCGCCAGCAGCCTGACAGGGGGCTGGAGCGGGGAGCTGTTTTTT.

This sequence joins TRBV29-1 and TRBJ2-5; possible D gene TRBD2, 5 bases. The CDR3 sequence is 13 residues long. CDR1 and CDR2 from the germline V gene are SQVTM and ANQGSEA. Between the trimmed V and J ends, which lost 4 bases and 1 base, there was a span of 10 bases. CDR3 coding DNA: TGCAGCGTTGGGAGGTCAGGCCAAGAGACCCAGTACTTC. Its protein product is CSVGRSGQETQYF.

The gene calls are TRBV28 and TRBJ1-1; TRBD1 agrees at 7 bases. V was pared by 3 bases and J by 1 base, with 5 bases of the junction left unmatched. CDR3 size: 15 residues. Germline V gene data show CDR1 as MDHEN and CDR2 as SYDVKM. CDR3 amino acids: CASSFTGAGNTEAFF. The CDR3 nucleotides read TGTGCCAGCAGTTTCACAGGGGCGGGGAACACTGAAGCTTTCTTT. The full variable domain, completed using reference TRBV28 and TRBJ1-1, is DVKVTQSSRYLVKRTGEKVFLECVQDMDHENMFWYRQDPGLGLRLIYFSYDVKMKEKGDIPEGYSVSREKKERFSLILESASTNQTSMYLCASSFTGAGNTEAFFGQGTRLTVV.

This clone was recorded once. This rearrangement joins TRBV11-1 to TRBJ2-1; D is ambiguous. V dropped 3 bases and J dropped 6 bases, with 12 bases sitting between them. Germline assignment: CDR1 SGHAT and CDR2 FQDESV (reference sequence). This CDR3 comprises 14 residues. This CDR3 reads CASSFLLDRNEQFF. The DNA for the CDR3 is TGTGCCAGCAGCTTTCTTCTAGATCGCAATGAGCAGTTCTTC.

The V and J genes are TRBV2 and TRBJ2-5, with TRBD1 matching 11 bases. Germline lookup yields CDR1 SNHLY and CDR2 FYNNEI. This CDR3 is 13 amino acids long. V was clipped by 6 bases and J by 4 bases; unmatched bases: 1. The CDR3 loop reads CASSGTGGETQYF. CDR3 DNA sequence: TGTGCCAGCAGCGGGACAGGGGGAGAGACCCAGTACTTC.